This T cell receptor (beta chain) originates from a study of blood T cell repertoires in COVID-19. Original analysis: Using reference gene primer amplification, nucleated cell counts were estimated. Data came from immunoSEQ multiplex PCR; TCRdb stores just in-frame clones and leaves some out. The V and J calls and clone size are taken from that table; D and trimming were inferred from the DNA. The profile shows approximately 250,000 clones, less than 95% of them singletons. Trimming cost V 2 bases and J 7 bases, with 12 bases left between them. This CDR3 region has 14 residues. The germline V gene has CDR1 LNHDA and CDR2 SQIVND (reference sequence). All enrollees were roughly 18 to 95 years old and from approximately 25 US areas. Donors were grouped by their self-reported clinical history.

The chain combines TRBV19 with TRBJ1-5; maybe TRBD1 (5 bases). The clonotype was recovered from a man aged 35-49 years who had been exposed to COVID-19. The sample comprised PBMCs or T cells enriched from blood (not recorded which). CDR3 region: CASSILEGRQPQHF. Written as DNA, the CDR3 is TGTGCCAGTAGTATACTGGAGGGGCGGCAGCCCCAGCATTTT. The entire variable domain, with the rest obtained from reference TRBV19 and TRBJ1-5, is as follows: DGGITQSPKYLFRKEGQNVTLSCEQNLNHDAMYWYRQDPGQGLRLIYYSQIVNDFQKGDIAEGYSVSREKKESFPLTVTSAQKNPTAFYLCASSILEGRQPQHFGDGTRLSIL.